This entry is about one T cell receptor (beta chain). Its matching antigen is unknown. This CDR3 spans 14 amino acids. Trimming left V 6 bases short and J 8 bases short, with 19 bases between. CDR1 is LGHNT and CDR2 is FRNRAP in the germline V gene. DSM-IV major depressive disorder patients had Hamilton Rating Scale scores of 18 or more. Patients had taken no psychiatric medication, including antidepressants, for at least 8 weeks before enrollment. The data originate from a study of untreated major depressive disorder. This table comes from immunoSEQ multiplex PCR, and its TCRdb copy is limited to in-frame clones, with some not included. The repertoire consists of about 20,000 clones, with 92% occurring once and the leading ten covering approximately 0.6%. Study results and caveats: TRBV25-01 and TRBV02-01 followed the flow pattern without significance. TRBV05-01 (Vbeta 5.1) usage was higher in CD4+ T cells of depressed patients than controls.

This clonotype was sampled from a woman aged 40 to 49 with major depressive disorder. The chain links TRBV12-5 to TRBJ1-2, with D unresolved. Sample: CD4+ T cells from PBMCs. CDR3 in DNA: TGTGCTAGTGGATTGCCCATCTCGGCACGAGGCTACACCTTC. It yields the protein CASGLPISARGYTF.